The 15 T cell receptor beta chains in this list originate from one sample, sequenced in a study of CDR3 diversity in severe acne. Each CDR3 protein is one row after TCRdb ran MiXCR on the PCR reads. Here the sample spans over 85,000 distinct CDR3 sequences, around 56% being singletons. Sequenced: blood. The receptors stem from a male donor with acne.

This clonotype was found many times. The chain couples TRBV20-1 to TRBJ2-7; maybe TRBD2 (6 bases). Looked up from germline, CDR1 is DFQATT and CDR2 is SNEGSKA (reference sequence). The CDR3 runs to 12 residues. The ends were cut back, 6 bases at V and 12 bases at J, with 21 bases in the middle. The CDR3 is CSALGGGDGPYV. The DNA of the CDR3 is TGCAGTGCCCTCGGGGGTGGGGACGGCCCGTACGTC.

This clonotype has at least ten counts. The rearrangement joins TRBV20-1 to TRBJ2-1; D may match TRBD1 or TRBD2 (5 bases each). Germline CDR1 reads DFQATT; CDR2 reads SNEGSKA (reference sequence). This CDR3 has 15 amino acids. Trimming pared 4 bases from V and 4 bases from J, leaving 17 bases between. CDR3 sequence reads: CSAIASGRSYNEQFF. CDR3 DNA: TGCAGTGCTATAGCGTCAGGGCGATCTTACAATGAGCAGTTCTTC.

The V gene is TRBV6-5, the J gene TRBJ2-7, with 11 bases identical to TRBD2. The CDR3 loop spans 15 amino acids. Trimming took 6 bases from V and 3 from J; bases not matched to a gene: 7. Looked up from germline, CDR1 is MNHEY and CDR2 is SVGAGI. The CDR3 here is CASRLAGGGDYEQYF. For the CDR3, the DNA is TGTGCCAGCAGATTAGCGGGAGGGGGGGACTACGAGCAGTACTTC.

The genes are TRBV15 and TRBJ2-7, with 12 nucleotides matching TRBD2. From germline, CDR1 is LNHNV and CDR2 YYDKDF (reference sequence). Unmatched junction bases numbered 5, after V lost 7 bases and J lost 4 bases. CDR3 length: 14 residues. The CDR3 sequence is CATTRTSGKYEQYF. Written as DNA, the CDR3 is TGTGCCACCACCAGGACTAGCGGGAAGTACGAGCAGTACTTC.

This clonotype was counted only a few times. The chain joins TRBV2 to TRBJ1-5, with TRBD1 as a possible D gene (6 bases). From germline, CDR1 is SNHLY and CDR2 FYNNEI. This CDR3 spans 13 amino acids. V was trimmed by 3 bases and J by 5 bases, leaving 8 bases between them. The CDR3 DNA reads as TGTGCCAGCAGTGAGGGGGCCGATCAGCCCCAGCATTTT. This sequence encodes CASSEGADQPQHF.

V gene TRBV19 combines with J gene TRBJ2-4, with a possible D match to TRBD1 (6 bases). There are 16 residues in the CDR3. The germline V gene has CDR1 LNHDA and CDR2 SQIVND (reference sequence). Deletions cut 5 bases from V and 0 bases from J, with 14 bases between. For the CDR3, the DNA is TGTGCCAGTAGTCCCGGACAGAATTTAGCCAAAAACATTCAGTACTTC. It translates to CASSPGQNLAKNIQYF.

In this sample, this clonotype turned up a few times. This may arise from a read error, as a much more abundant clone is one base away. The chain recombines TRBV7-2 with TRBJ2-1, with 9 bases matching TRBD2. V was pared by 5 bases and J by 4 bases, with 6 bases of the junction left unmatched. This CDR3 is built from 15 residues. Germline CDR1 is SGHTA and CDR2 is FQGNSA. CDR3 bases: TGTGCCAGCAGCACGTCTAGCGGGGCTTACAATGAGCAGTTCTTC. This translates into CASSTSSGAYNEQFF.

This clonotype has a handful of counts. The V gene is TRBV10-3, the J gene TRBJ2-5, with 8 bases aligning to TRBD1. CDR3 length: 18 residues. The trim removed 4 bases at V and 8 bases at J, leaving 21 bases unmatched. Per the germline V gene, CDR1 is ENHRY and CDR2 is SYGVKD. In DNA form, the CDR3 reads TGTGCCATCAGTGGGGGTCAGGGGGCGAACACCGCCGGCGGAACCCAGTACTTC. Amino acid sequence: CAISGGQGANTAGGTQYF.

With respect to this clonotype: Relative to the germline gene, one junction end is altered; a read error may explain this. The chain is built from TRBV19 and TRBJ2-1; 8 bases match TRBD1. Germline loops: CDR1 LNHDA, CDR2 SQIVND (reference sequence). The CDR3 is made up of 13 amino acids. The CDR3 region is CVSASWDRYEQFF. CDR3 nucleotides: TGTGTCAGTGCTTCTTGGGACAGGTATGAGCAGTTCTTC.

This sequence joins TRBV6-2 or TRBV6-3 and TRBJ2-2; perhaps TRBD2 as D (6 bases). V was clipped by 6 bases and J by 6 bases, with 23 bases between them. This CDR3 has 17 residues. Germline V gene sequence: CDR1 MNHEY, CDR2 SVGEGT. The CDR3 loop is CASRPKANALASGELFF. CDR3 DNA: TGTGCCAGCAGGCCTAAGGCGAATGCCCTAGCGTCCGGGGAGCTGTTTTTT.

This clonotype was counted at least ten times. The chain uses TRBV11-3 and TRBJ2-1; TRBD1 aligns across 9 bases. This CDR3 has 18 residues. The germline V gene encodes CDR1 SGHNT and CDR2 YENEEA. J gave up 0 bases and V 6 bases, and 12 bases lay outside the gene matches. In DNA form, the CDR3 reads TGTGCCAGCAGTATTAGGTCCCTGGGACAGGGCTCCTACAATGAGCAGTTCTTC. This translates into CASSIRSLGQGSYNEQFF.

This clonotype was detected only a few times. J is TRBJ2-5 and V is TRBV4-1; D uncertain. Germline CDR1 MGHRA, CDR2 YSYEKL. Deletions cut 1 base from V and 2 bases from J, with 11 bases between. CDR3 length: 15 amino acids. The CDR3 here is CASSQVVHLQETQYF. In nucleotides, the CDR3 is TGCGCCAGCAGCCAAGTGGTACATCTGCAAGAGACCCAGTACTTC.

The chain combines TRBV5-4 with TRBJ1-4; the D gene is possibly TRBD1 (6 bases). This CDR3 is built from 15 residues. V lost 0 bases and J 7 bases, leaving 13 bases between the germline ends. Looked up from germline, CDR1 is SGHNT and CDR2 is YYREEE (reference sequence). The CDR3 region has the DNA TGTGCCAGCAGCTTGGGGCAGGGGCTCAGTGAAAAACTGTTTTTT. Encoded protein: CASSLGQGLSEKLFF.

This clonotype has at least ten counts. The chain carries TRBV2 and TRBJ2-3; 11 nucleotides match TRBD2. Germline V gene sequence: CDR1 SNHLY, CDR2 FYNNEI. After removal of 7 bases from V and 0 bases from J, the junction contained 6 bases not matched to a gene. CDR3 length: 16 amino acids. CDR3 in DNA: TGTGCCAGCACCAGGACTAGCGGGTCTAGCACAGATACGCAGTATTTT. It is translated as CASTRTSGSSTDTQYF.

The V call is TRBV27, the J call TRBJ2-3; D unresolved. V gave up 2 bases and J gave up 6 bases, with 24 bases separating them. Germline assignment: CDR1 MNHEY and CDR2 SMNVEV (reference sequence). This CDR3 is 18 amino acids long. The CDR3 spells CASSLRPNQLGLVDTQYF. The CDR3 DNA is TGTGCCAGCAGTTTAAGGCCGAATCAGCTCGGTCTTGTGGATACGCAGTATTTT.